The 24 T cell receptor beta chains reported below all come from one sample, sequenced in a study of human T cells and chemical hapten exposure. Indicated time point: patch test 1, 2 weeks after DPC sensitization. Described treatment: therapeutic diphenylcyclopropenone sensitization with weekly scalp DPC. TCRdb fed the RACE reads into MiXCR, producing one record per CDR3 protein. Of 40,000 to 60,000 distinct CDR3 sequences in the sample, around 9.3% are singletons; the top ten hold around 4.5%. The source was whole blood, collected in connection with sensitization to the hapten diphenylcyclopropenone (DPC). These receptors all stem from a woman in her forties or fifties with alopecia areata. Some clones in this sample may be carry-over from other donors' samples.

V is TRBV28 and J is TRBJ1-5; perhaps TRBD1 as D (6 bases). Trimming left V 5 bases short and J 1 base short, with 9 bases between. The germline CDR1 and CDR2 sequences are MDHEN and SYDVKM. The CDR3 is made up of 14 amino acids. The DNA of the CDR3 is TGTGCCAGCAGTGGCAGGGGAAGCAATCAGCCCCAGCATTTT. Its translation: CASSGRGSNQPQHF.

In this sample, this clonotype turned up many times. The chain employs TRBV7-8 and TRBJ2-1, with TRBD1 as a possible D gene (5 bases). The V end lost 3 bases, the J end lost 0 bases, and 18 bases lay between the germline ends. Germline V gene sequence: CDR1 SGHVS, CDR2 FQNEAQ. The CDR3 totals 18 residues. CDR3 sequence reads: CASSLTRQLSGSYNEQFF. The CDR3, as DNA: TGTGCCAGCAGCTTGACCCGACAGTTGTCGGGCTCCTACAATGAGCAGTTCTTC.

By share, this clonotype ranks as medium-sized (0.01 to 0.1%). The chain combines TRBV20-1 with TRBJ2-1, with 8 positions matching TRBD1. The CDR3 extends over 13 amino acids. The V and J ends lost 2 bases and 7 bases, in that order; junction bases with no gene match: 4. Germline V gene data show CDR1 as DFQATT and CDR2 as SNEGSKA (reference sequence). CDR3: CSARSHRGNEQFF. The CDR3 nucleotides read TGCAGTGCTAGATCCCACAGGGGGAATGAGCAGTTCTTC.

This clonotype was counted ten times or more. The CDR3 is CAWRRGTYEQYF. The CDR3 DNA reads as TGTGCCTGGAGACGCGGTACCTACGAGCAGTACTTC. The chain recombines TRBV30 with TRBJ2-7; no clear D. Germline CDR1 and CDR2: GTSNPN and SVGIG (reference sequence). V gave up 3 bases and J gave up 2 bases, with 8 bases separating them. The CDR3 has 12 amino acids.

The chain has TRBV19 and TRBJ2-3, with a tentative D call TRBD1 (7 bases). CDR3 length: 14 amino acids. Germline CDR1 reads LNHDA; CDR2 reads SQIVND (reference sequence). Trimming took off 6 bases at V and 8 bases at J, with 18 bases between the two ends. CDR3 nucleotides: TGTGCCAGTAGGACTAATTACAGGGGAGGTACGCAGTATTTT. Its protein product is CASRTNYRGGTQYF.

In nucleotides, the CDR3 is TGCAGCGTTGGGATTCAGCCCTACGAGCAGTACTTC. Protein sequence: CSVGIQPYEQYF. The rearrangement uses TRBV29-1 and TRBJ2-7; no clear D gene. V shed 4 bases and J shed 2 bases, with 9 bases lying between them. CDR1 is SQVTM and CDR2 is ANQGSEA in the germline V gene. The CDR3 covers 12 residues.

This clonotype was seen many times. The chain joins TRBV29-1 to TRBJ2-3; either TRBD1 or TRBD2 may supply D (5 bases each). Germline lookup yields CDR1 SQVTM and CDR2 ANQGSEA. Deletions cut 5 bases from V and 0 bases from J, with 21 bases between. There are 17 residues in the CDR3. The CDR3 DNA follows: TGCAGCGTTTGTTCGGGGCTAGGACCGACTAGCACAGATACGCAGTATTTT. This codes for CSVCSGLGPTSTDTQYF.

At least ten counts were recorded for this clonotype. V is TRBV4-1 and J is TRBJ2-7, with 13 bases matching TRBD2. Germline trimming cut 2 bases from V and 0 bases from J; bases unmatched to any gene: 13. CDR1 is MGHRA, CDR2 YSYEKL, per germline. The length of the CDR3 is 20 residues. The DNA for the CDR3 is TGCGCCAGCAGCCAACCCCACCTCACTAGCGGGAGGGCCCCCTCCTACGAGCAGTACTTC. Protein sequence: CASSQPHLTSGRAPSYEQYF.

This clonotype was found many times. This chain connects TRBV2 to TRBJ2-1, with D uncertain. V dropped 2 bases and J dropped 2 bases, with 4 bases sitting between them. This CDR3 is built from 13 residues. Per germline, CDR1 SNHLY and CDR2 FYNNEI. This CDR3 reads CASSEQPYNEQFF. The DNA of the CDR3 is TGTGCCAGCAGTGAACAGCCCTACAATGAGCAGTTCTTC.

This clonotype was seen a handful of times. V gene TRBV3-1 combines with J gene TRBJ1-3; 9 positions agree with TRBD1. Germline V gene data show CDR1 as LGHDT and CDR2 as YNNKEL (reference sequence). The junction had 10 bases not matched to a gene; V was cut back by 2 bases and J by 5 bases. This CDR3 has 17 residues. The CDR3 sequence: CASSQRATGTGRNTIYF. CDR3 bases: TGTGCCAGCAGCCAACGCGCCACCGGGACAGGGAGAAACACCATATATTTT.

This clonotype occurred many times. The chain uses TRBV19 and TRBJ2-1, with 7 bases that match TRBD1. Per the germline V gene, CDR1 is LNHDA and CDR2 is SQIVND (reference sequence). The CDR3 spans 13 residues. V gave up 9 bases and J gave up 6 bases; unmatched junction bases: 8. CDR3 residues: CASWTGRRNEQFF. For the CDR3, the DNA is TGTGCCAGCTGGACAGGCCGACGCAATGAGCAGTTCTTC. The complete variable domain, with remaining parts taken from reference TRBV19 and TRBJ2-1, reads DGGITQSPKYLFRKEGQNVTLSCEQNLNHDAMYWYRQDPGQGLRLIYYSQIVNDFQKGDIAEGYSVSREKKESFPLTVTSAQKNPTAFYLCASWTGRRNEQFFGPGTRLTVL.

Many counts were recorded for this clonotype. J is TRBJ1-1 and V is TRBV18; 9 bases are shared with TRBD1. CDR1 is KGHSH, CDR2 LQKENI, per germline. With 5 bases clipped from V and 4 bases from J, the junction kept 8 bases outside the gene matches. This CDR3 contains 15 residues. CDR3 in DNA: TGTGCCAGCTCAGAGGGACAGGGAAGGTTCACTGAAGCTTTCTTT. Its translation is CASSEGQGRFTEAFF.

Many counts were recorded for this clonotype. The rearrangement links TRBV3-1 to TRBJ2-1; no firm D call. This CDR3 has 12 residues. The V end was cut by 4 bases, the J end by 9 bases, with 10 bases between. Germline lookup yields CDR1 LGHDT and CDR2 YNNKEL (reference sequence). Written as DNA, the CDR3 is TGTGCCAGCAGCCGGGTAGTGAGTGAGCAGTTCTTC. Translating it yields CASSRVVSEQFF.

This clonotype was seen repeatedly, ten times or more. This chain connects TRBV11-2 to TRBJ2-1, with D possibly called TRBD1 or TRBD2 (5 bases each). V lost 1 base and J lost 10, with 14 bases in between. There are 14 residues in the CDR3. Per the germline V gene, CDR1 is SGHAT and CDR2 is FQNNGV. CDR3 region: CASSLVFLGGEQFF. The CDR3 DNA reads TGTGCCAGCAGCTTAGTCTTCCTTGGGGGAGAGCAGTTCTTC.

In this sample, this clonotype turned up many times. The J gene is TRBJ2-7, the V gene TRBV20-1, with no clear D. CDR1 and CDR2 from the germline V gene are DFQATT and SNEGSKA (reference sequence). The CDR3 loop spans 11 amino acids. The V gene lost 5 bases and the J gene lost 1 base, with 6 bases spanning the gap. This CDR3 reads CSAPSSYEQYF. In DNA form, the CDR3 reads TGCAGTGCTCCTTCATCCTACGAGCAGTACTTC.

Ten or more counts support this clonotype. The chain employs TRBV6-1 and TRBJ2-7, with unresolved D. This CDR3 region has 14 residues. The germline V gene encodes CDR1 MNHNS and CDR2 SASEGT. The V and J ends lost 6 bases and 3 bases respectively, with 15 bases between them. The CDR3 region has the DNA TGTGCCAGCAGAGAGAACATAGGAGTCTACGAGCAGTACTTC. This gives the protein CASRENIGVYEQYF.

This clonotype occurred many times. This sequence joins TRBV18 and TRBJ1-5; 10 bases line up with TRBD1. Trimming cost V 3 bases and J 2 bases; bases outside gene matches: 4. The CDR3 extends over 16 amino acids. In germline, CDR1 is KGHSH, CDR2 LQKENI. CDR3 in amino acids: CASSPWDRGGNQPQHF. CDR3 DNA sequence: TGTGCCAGCTCACCTTGGGACAGGGGAGGCAATCAGCCCCAGCATTTT.

This clonotype was observed a handful of times. The chain is built from TRBV7-7 and TRBJ2-2; D possibly uses TRBD1 or TRBD2 (5 bases each). V gave up 8 bases and J gave up 0 bases, with 7 bases separating them. The germline V gene has CDR1 SSHAT and CDR2 FNYEAQ (reference sequence). CDR3 length equals 13 residues. CDR3 bases: TGTGCCAGCGGGACGTCGAACACCGGGGAGCTGTTTTTT. Its protein product is CASGTSNTGELFF.

This clonotype was counted many times. The rearrangement uses TRBV11-2 and TRBJ2-7; D is undetermined. The CDR3 runs 11 residues. Trimming removed 1 base from V and 4 bases from J, with 2 bases in between. From germline, CDR1 is SGHAT and CDR2 FQNNGV. Here the CDR3 reads CASSLAYEQYF. For the CDR3, the DNA is TGTGCCAGCAGCTTAGCTTACGAGCAGTACTTC. Looking up the rest from reference TRBV11-2 and TRBJ2-7 gives the full variable domain: EAGVAQSPRYKIIEKRQSVAFWCNPISGHATLYWYQQILGQGPKLLIQFQNNGVVDDSQLPKDRFSAERLKGVDSTLKIQPAKLEDSAVYLCASSLAYEQYFGPGTRLTVT.

This clonotype was counted between two and nine times. V gene TRBV6-5 combines with J gene TRBJ1-5; D gene ambiguous. Germline V gene data show CDR1 as MNHEY and CDR2 as SVGAGI. The CDR3 runs 15 residues. Trimming stripped 0 bases from V and 4 bases from J, with 10 bases between. This chain's CDR3 is CASSYSLQKNQPQHF. The DNA for the CDR3 is TGTGCCAGCAGTTACTCCTTACAGAAAAATCAGCCCCAGCATTTT.

This clonotype was seen repeatedly, ten times or more. The rearrangement uses TRBV7-9 and TRBJ1-1, with 7 bases matching TRBD1. Losses at the gene ends were 5 bases for V and 10 bases for J; bases not matched to a gene: 7. The CDR3 consists of 12 residues. Germline CDR1 reads SEHNR; CDR2 reads FQNEAQ (reference sequence). CDR3 DNA sequence: TGTGCCAGCAGCCCGGGACAGAGGTCAGCTTTCTTT. Translating gives CASSPGQRSAFF.

This clonotype has a handful of counts. The V gene is TRBV18, the J gene TRBJ1-5; D not resolved. CDR3 length: 14 amino acids. V lost 3 bases to trimming and J lost 7 bases, with 13 bases between them. Germline V gene lookup returns CDR1 KGHSH and CDR2 LQKENI. The CDR3 reads CASSPPGVGQPQHF. The DNA of the CDR3 is TGTGCCAGCTCACCCCCTGGGGTTGGCCAGCCCCAGCATTTT.

This clonotype has a count of ten or more. The V and J genes are TRBV20-1 and TRBJ2-5; a possible D gene is TRBD1 (6 bases). The CDR3 spans 16 residues. Germline-derived CDR1 and CDR2 are DFQATT and SNEGSKA (reference sequence). The V gene lost 6 bases and the J gene lost 2 bases, with 22 bases spanning the gap. The CDR3 sequence is CSAHVGTSMDQETQYF. For the CDR3, the DNA is TGCAGTGCCCATGTTGGGACATCCATGGATCAAGAGACCCAGTACTTC.

This clonotype was counted ten times or more. This sequence joins TRBV5-1 and TRBJ2-1; D is uncertain. V gave up 0 bases and J gave up 0 bases, with 7 bases separating them. CDR1 and CDR2 from the germline V gene are SGHRS and YFSETQ. This CDR3 region has 15 residues. CDR3 loop: CASSLVESSYNEQFF. Written as DNA, the CDR3 is TGCGCCAGCAGCTTGGTAGAGAGCTCCTACAATGAGCAGTTCTTC.